This T cell receptor (beta chain) originates from a study of CXCR4 blockade with PD-1 therapy in pancreatic cancer. Looked up from germline, CDR1 is MDHEN and CDR2 is SYDVKM. V lost 9 bases and J lost 1, with 9 bases in between. This CDR3 comprises 12 residues. This clone was found once. The antigen is not known. Study findings and constraints: Convergent selection by common tumor antigens was suggested by nucleotide rearrangement counts. Tumors were clonally expanded, mean around 0.14 versus 0.05 in healthy blood. Antigen-specificity overlap of convergent dominant clones remained unconfirmed.

Profiling relied on immunoSEQ multiplex PCR, and the TCRdb table lists in-frame clones only, not all of them. The sample lists about 5,200 clones, about half occurring once. The archived tumor blocks came from patients without neoadjuvant therapy before resection. Source material: tumor tissue. The TCR comes from a human donor with pancreatic ductal adenocarcinoma. This chain links TRBV28 with TRBJ1-1, with D unresolved. The CDR3, as DNA: TGTGCCAGTACGGTAGGGAACACTGAAGCTTTCTTT. Amino acids: CASTVGNTEAFF.